The 6 T cell receptor beta chains below were found in one sample sequenced in a study of CD8+ T cells in alopecia areata. Sorting used CD4, CD8alpha, NKG2D, NKG2ACE and other markers on pooled cutaneous lymph node cells. cDNA serving as the sequencing template came from extracted, reverse transcribed RNA. TCRdb's copy holds only in-frame clones and misses some; the assay was immunoSEQ multiplex PCR. This sample includes about 270,000 clones with no singletons; its ten biggest clones take up 0.9% to 1.5%. What was sequenced was CD4+ T cells sorted from a lymph node. The receptors shown here come from a C3H/HeJ mouse with alopecia areata. The mice in this strain carry MHC haplotype H2-k.

In its sample, this clone was seen a few times. Each gene name is a mouse one. The CDR3 end falls 4 residues outside the read, so it is completed with the germline J gene. The chain recombines TRBV1 with TRBJ2-4, with 12 bases aligning to TRBD2. Trimming at V came to 1 base and at J to 3 bases, leaving 2 bases not matched to a gene. Germline CDR1 NSQYPW, CDR2 LRSPGD (reference sequence). This CDR3 is built from 16 residues. This CDR3 reads CTCSAGGLGGQNTLYF. The part of the CDR3 DNA that was read is TGCACCTGCAGTGCAGGGGGACTGGGGGGCCAAAAC.

This clone showed up just a few times. The gene names here belong to mouse. The read comes to an end 4 residues before the CDR3 does, leaving the germline J gene to fill in the end. The same CDR3 is also encoded by other DNA sequences in this sample. J is TRBJ1-1 and V is TRBV13-2; the D gene is possibly TRBD1 (6 bases). The germline V and J ends were trimmed by 2 bases and 0 bases, with 8 bases remaining between them. The CDR3 contains 14 residues. Germline-derived CDR1 and CDR2 are NNHNN and SYGAGS (reference sequence). The part of the CDR3 DNA that was read is TGTGCCAGCGGTGACAGGGGAGCAAACACA. It encodes CASGDRGANT. In full, the CDR3 is CASGDRGANTEVFF.

Worth noting for this clone: The genes and germline here are from mouse. The sequenced part of the CDR3 DNA is TGTGCCAGCAGTGATCCGGGGGGGTGGGCT. This encodes CASSDPGGWA. The CDR3 reads in full as CASSDPGGWAEQFF. The chain links TRBV13-3 to TRBJ2-1, with TRBD2 matching 7 bases. The read ends 4 residues before the CDR3 terminus; that terminus is restored from the germline J gene. Germline V CDR1 and CDR2: NNHDY, SYVADS. CDR3 size: 14 residues.

Concerning this clone itself: The listed genes are named as in mouse. The read stops 4 residues short of the end of the CDR3; the missing end is completed from the germline J gene. The chain uses TRBV19 and TRBJ2-5, with TRBD2 matching 8 bases. J lost 2 bases, V lost 4 bases, and 3 bases had no gene match. The CDR3 extends over 14 amino acids. Germline loops: CDR1 FNHDT, CDR2 SITEND (reference sequence). This CDR3 is CASSSGLVQDTQYF. CDR3 DNA (partial): TGTGCCAGCAGTTCGGGACTGGTCCAAGAC.

This clone was seen a handful of times. Gene names are the mouse ones. The part of the CDR3 DNA that was read is TGTGCCAGCAGTATAAGGCAGGGGGCTTATAATTCGCCC. Its protein product is CASSIRQGAYNSP. The whole CDR3 is CASSIRQGAYNSPLYF. The chain employs TRBV19 and TRBJ1-6; 8 bases align to TRBD1. Read sequence stops 3 residues before the CDR3 end, and the germline J gene provides the missing end. TRBJ1-6 belongs to the ORF category, with a function that is uncertain. This CDR3 contains 16 residues. The J segment lost 4 bases and the V segment lost 1 base, leaving 4 bases of the junction unmatched. CDR1 and CDR2 (germline): FNHDT, SITEND (reference sequence).

This clone appeared a few times. The gene names here belong to mouse. The sequence runs out 4 residues before the end of the CDR3; the remainder is reconstructed from the germline J gene. This chain connects TRBV19 to TRBJ2-1; D call uncertain. Trimming removed 1 base from V and 1 base from J, with 9 bases in between. In germline, CDR1 is FNHDT, CDR2 SITEND (reference sequence). The CDR3 covers 15 residues. CDR3 residues: CASSITAGNYAEQFF. CDR3 DNA, as far as it was read: TGTGCCAGCAGTATAACGGCTGGAAACTATGCT.